Listed below are T cell receptor beta chains from one sample, sequenced in a study of control samples from healthy donors and cancer patients. Sequencing was performed with immunoSEQ multiplex PCR; in TCRdb, only in-frame clones are kept and a portion is missing. The sample yields about 170,000 clones, roughly 88% seen once. The sample consisted of blood. The receptors derive from a woman aged 25-40 years in good health. The CDR3 runs from the conserved cysteine through the conserved F or W. D genes are given only for firm matches. The size of a clone is reported for some rows only, either as once, few or many, or as a class for expanded clones.

>TRBJ2-3|14|TRBV23-1|.|.
TGCGCCAGCAGTCATCGGGACAGCACAGATACGCAGTATTTT
CASSHRDSTDTQYF
>TRBJ1-1|13|TRBV6-4|.|.
TGTGCCAGCAGTGCCGGGTGGGGTACTGAAGCTTTCTTT
CASSAGWGTEAFF
>TRBJ1-1|14|TRBV4-2|.|.
TGTGCCAGCAGCCAAGTTATTTCGAACACTGAAGCTTTCTTT
CASSQVISNTEAFF
>TRBJ2-5|16|TRBV19|TRBD2|.
TGTGCCAGTAGTCCTCAACGGACTAGCGGGAGTAACACCCAGTACTTC
CASSPQRTSGSNTQYF
>TRBJ2-7|13|TRBV27|.|.
TGTGCCAGCAGTACAACAGGTACGAGCGAGCAGTACTTC
CASSTTGTSEQYF
>TRBJ1-1|13|TRBV6-5|.|.
TGTGCCAGCACATTAACGGAGAACACTGAAGCTTTCTTT
CASTLTENTEAFF
>TRBJ2-3|14|TRBV7-2|.|once
TGTGCCACCGCCCCGGCGGATCACACAGATACGCAGTATTTT
CATAPADHTDTQYF
>TRBJ2-3|13|TRBV5-8|.|few
TGTGCCAGCAGCCTGGGGAGGACAGATACGCAGTATTTT
CASSLGRTDTQYF
>TRBJ1-5|15|TRBV21-1|.|.
TGTGCCAGCAGCAAGAGAGCAGGGCCAAATCAGCCCCAGCATTTT
CASSKRAGPNQPQHF
>TRBJ1-2|14|TRBV7-2|.|.
TGTGCCAGCAGCTCCCCCGGGGGGCACTATGGCTACACCTTC
CASSSPGGHYGYTF
>TRBJ2-2|15|TRBV15|.|once
TGTGCCACCAGCAGATCACGGACCCACACCGGGGAGCTGTTTTTT
CATSRSRTHTGELFF
>TRBJ1-1|12|TRBV7-9|.|few
TGTGCCAGCAGTGAGGGGAACACTGAAGCTTTCTTT
CASSEGNTEAFF
>TRBJ2-1|15|TRBV5-1|TRBD1|.
TGCGCCAGCAGCTTGCCGGGACAGGGTCGCCATGAGCAGTTCTTC
CASSLPGQGRHEQFF
>TRBJ2-5|15|TRBV15|.|.
TGTGCCACCAGCAGAGAGGGATCCAGACAAGAGACCCAGTACTTC
CATSREGSRQETQYF
>TRBJ2-5|14|TRBV5-6|TRBD1|.
TGTGCCAGCAGCAGAGGGACAGCTGGGGTGGCCCAGTACTTC
CASSRGTAGVAQYF
>TRBJ2-1|14|TRBV6-5|TRBD2|.
TGTGCCAGCAGAAGCGGGAGTGGGAGAAATGAGCAGTTCTTC
CASRSGSGRNEQFF
>TRBJ1-2|14|TRBV4-1|.|.
TGCGCCAGCAGTCCCACCGGGGGCGGCTATGGCTACACCTTC
CASSPTGGGYGYTF
>TRBJ2-2|13|TRBV20-1|.|few
TGCAGTGCTATTGAGGGGTACACCGGGGAGCTGTTTTTT
CSAIEGYTGELFF
>TRBJ2-1|16|TRBV15|TRBD2|.
TGTGCCACCAGCAGGGAAGGACTAGCGCCCAACAATGAGCAGTTCTTC
CATSREGLAPNNEQFF
>TRBJ1-1|11|TRBV20-1|.|.
TGCAGTGCTAGCTCGGCTGGAAGAGCTTTCTTT
CSASSAGRAFF
>TRBJ2-7|15|TRBV5-1|.|.
TGCGCCAGCAATCCTTCAACAGGGATCTACTACGAGCAGTACTTC
CASNPSTGIYYEQYF
>TRBJ1-5|14|TRBV4-1|.|few
TGCGCCAGCAGCCCGCGGCCAGGGGATCAGCCCCAGCATTTT
CASSPRPGDQPQHF
>TRBJ2-3|14|TRBV27|.|once
TGTGCCAGCATGTCGGCAGGGACCACAGATACGCAGTATTTT
CASMSAGTTDTQYF
>TRBJ1-1|13|TRBV2|TRBD1|.
TGTGCCAGCAGGGCGGACAGGGGCCCTGAAGCTTTCTTT
CASRADRGPEAFF
>TRBJ2-5|13|TRBV9|.|.
TGTGCCAGCAGCGTAGCAGGGGCGGAGACCCAGTACTTC
CASSVAGAETQYF
>TRBJ1-2|14|TRBV5-1|.|.
TGCGCCAGCAACTCGGACAGTCTGGCCTATGGCTACACCTTC
CASNSDSLAYGYTF
>TRBJ1-5|14|TRBV28|.|.
TGTGCCAGCAGTGACACCTATAGCAATCAGCCCCAGCATTTT
CASSDTYSNQPQHF
>TRBJ1-3|13|TRBV6-5|.|.
TGTGCCAGCGGAGCAGACTCTGGAAACACCATATATTTT
CASGADSGNTIYF
>TRBJ1-4|16|TRBV21-1|.|.
TGTGCCAGCAGCAATTGTACCTTTTTGGACAATGAAAAACTGTTTTTT
CASSNCTFLDNEKLFF
>TRBJ2-7|15|TRBV20-1|TRBD2|few
TGCAGTGCTAGTCAGAGCGGGATCCTCTCCTACGAGCAGTACTTC
CSASQSGILSYEQYF
>TRBJ1-6|14|TRBV19|.|.
TGTGCCAGTAGTATTGGGCAGGTTGGATCACCCCTCCACTTT
CASSIGQVGSPLHF
>TRBJ2-5|15|TRBV2|.|.
TGTGCCAGCAGGGAGGGCCTGCTGTACCAAGAGACCCAGTACTTC
CASREGLLYQETQYF
>TRBJ2-3|14|TRBV7-9|TRBD2|few
TGTGCCAGCAGTGGGACTAGCGGGAGATATACGCAGTATTTT
CASSGTSGRYTQYF
>TRBJ2-1|12|TRBV20-1|.|.
TGCAGTGCTAGTGGTAACTACAATGAGCAGTTCTTC
CSASGNYNEQFF
>TRBJ2-1|15|TRBV3-1/TRBV3-2|.|.
TGTGCCAGCAGCCCCGGACAGGGAGGGTACAATGAGCAGTTCTTC
CASSPGQGGYNEQFF
>TRBJ2-1|16|TRBV7-2|TRBD2|.
TGTGCCAGCAGCTTAGAAGCGGGAGGTTCCTACAATGAGCAGTTCTTC
CASSLEAGGSYNEQFF
>TRBJ2-7|13|TRBV28|TRBD1|.
TGTGCCACCAAGACAGGGGGCTCCTACGAGCAGTACTTC
CATKTGGSYEQYF
>TRBJ2-2|16|TRBV24-1|TRBD1|.
TGTGCCACCAGTGACTCCCGGGACAGGGGGACCGGGGAGCTGTTTTTT
CATSDSRDRGTGELFF
>TRBJ2-7|11|TRBV28|.|.
TGTGCCAGCAGTTCCCGAATTGTGCAGTACTTC
CASSSRIVQYF
>TRBJ1-2|14|TRBV28|TRBD1|.
TGTGCCAGCAGTTCAGGGGGCCGGGACGGTGGCTACACCTTC
CASSSGGRDGGYTF
>TRBJ2-3|13|TRBV5-1|.|.
TGCGCCAGCAGCATGGGGGGTCCAGATACGCAGTATTTT
CASSMGGPDTQYF
>TRBJ1-2|15|TRBV9|TRBD1|.
TGTGCCAGCAGCGTAGTGTCCAGACAGGGTGGAGGCTACACCTTC
CASSVVSRQGGGYTF
>TRBJ2-1|12|TRBV15|.|once
TGTGCCACCAGCAGAGATTTGAATGAGCAGTTCTTC
CATSRDLNEQFF
>TRBJ1-3|12|TRBV10-3|.|.
TGTGCCATCAGTGAATCCGGAAACACCATATATTTT
CAISESGNTIYF
>TRBJ2-1|16|TRBV4-1|.|.
TGCGCCAGCAGCCAAGATGTTGCAGGGGTGCGGGATGAGCAGTTCTTC
CASSQDVAGVRDEQFF
>TRBJ1-1|13|TRBV19|.|once
TGTGCCAGTAGTCGTACAGGGATCACTGAAGCTTTCTTT
CASSRTGITEAFF
>TRBJ2-2|15|TRBV2|TRBD1|.
TGTGCCTGGGGACAGGAGGAAGAGAACACCGGGGAGCTGTTTTTT
CAWGQEEENTGELFF
>TRBJ1-5|15|TRBV30|.|.
TGTGCCTGGAGTGAGGGGATGTATGGAAATCAGCCCCAGCATTTT
CAWSEGMYGNQPQHF
>TRBJ2-1|15|TRBV19|.|.
TGTGCCAGTAGTCCCGGGGTAGCGTCCTACAATGAGCAGTTCTTC
CASSPGVASYNEQFF
>TRBJ2-7|16|TRBV7-9|TRBD2|.
TGTGCCAGCAGCCCTCCATCTAGCGGGAGCTCCTACGAGCAGTACTTC
CASSPPSSGSSYEQYF
>TRBJ1-1|13|TRBV10-1|TRBD1|.
TGCGCCAGCAGTGAGACAGGGGGCACTGAAGCTTTCTTT
CASSETGGTEAFF
>TRBJ1-1|14|TRBV5-4|.|.
TGTGCCAGCAGCTTTGGGGGAATGAACACTGAAGCTTTCTTT
CASSFGGMNTEAFF
>TRBJ1-1|12|TRBV6-5|.|.
TGTGCCAGCAGTTCAGGGCGGACTGAAGCTTTCTTT
CASSSGRTEAFF
>TRBJ2-5|12|TRBV11-2|.|.
TGTGCCAGCAGCCCAGGGAATAAGACCCAGTACTTC
CASSPGNKTQYF
>TRBJ2-1|15|TRBV10-1|.|.
TGCGCCAGCAGTGATCAGCCGGGTCTAGACAATGAGCAGTTCTTC
CASSDQPGLDNEQFF
>TRBJ2-2|14|TRBV27|.|.
TGTGCCAGCAGTTTAGGGACGAACACCGGGGAGCTGTTTTTT
CASSLGTNTGELFF
>TRBJ2-7|15|TRBV9|.|once
TGTGCCAGCAGCGTAGAGTGGACAGATTCCTACGAGCAGTACTTC
CASSVEWTDSYEQYF
>TRBJ1-4|14|TRBV6-5|.|.
TGTGCCAGCAGTTACTCGGGGAGGAATGAAAAACTGTTTTTT
CASSYSGRNEKLFF
>TRBJ1-4|15|TRBV25-1|.|.
TGTGCCAGCAGGGAAACAGGGTCCTCTAATGAAAAACTGTTTTTT
CASRETGSSNEKLFF